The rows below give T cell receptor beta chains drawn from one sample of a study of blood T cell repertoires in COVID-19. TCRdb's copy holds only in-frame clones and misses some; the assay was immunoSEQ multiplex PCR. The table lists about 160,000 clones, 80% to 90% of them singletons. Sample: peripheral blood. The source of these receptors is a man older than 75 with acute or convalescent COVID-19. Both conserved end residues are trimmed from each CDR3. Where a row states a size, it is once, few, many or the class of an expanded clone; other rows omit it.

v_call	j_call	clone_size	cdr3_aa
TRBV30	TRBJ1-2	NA	AWNSFIGYT
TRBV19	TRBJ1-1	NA	ASRRAPRDTEAF
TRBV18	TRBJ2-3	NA	ASSPDWGSTDTQY
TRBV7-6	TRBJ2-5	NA	ASSQPGQGQETQY
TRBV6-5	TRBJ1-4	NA	ASSRGQGHEKLF
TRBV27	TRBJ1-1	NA	ASSLGGAGTEAF
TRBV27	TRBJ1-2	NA	ASSPFRRGDRG
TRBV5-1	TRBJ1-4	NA	ASSFGQGNEKLF
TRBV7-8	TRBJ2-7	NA	ASSLAGTGLYEQY
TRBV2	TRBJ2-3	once	ASSRGLGLDTDTQY
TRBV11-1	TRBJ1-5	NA	ASSQDRGQPQH
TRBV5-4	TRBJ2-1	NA	ASRGGAGLSSYNEQF
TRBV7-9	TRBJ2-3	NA	ASSPGLAVNTDTQY
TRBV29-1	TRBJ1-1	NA	SVEETGGLGAF
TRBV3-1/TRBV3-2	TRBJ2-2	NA	ASSQTNSDTGELF
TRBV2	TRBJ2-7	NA	ASSRGLGYEQY
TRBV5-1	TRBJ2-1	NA	ASSLVHAMDEQF
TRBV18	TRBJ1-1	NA	ASSPDIRDTEAF
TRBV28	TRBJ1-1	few	ASSLAPGQLRTEAF
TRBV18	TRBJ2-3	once	ASSPPGRGTDTQY